Listed below are T cell receptor beta chains from one sample, sequenced in a study of CD8+CD57+ T cells in acquired aplastic anemia. TCRdb reprocessed the reads with MiXCR, giving one entry per CDR3 protein. Seen here are about 190,000 distinct CDR3 sequences, around 50% observed once, and the top ten hold 15% to 20%. Sequenced sample: sorted CD4+, CD8+, or CD8+CD57+ T cells (not recorded which) from PBMCs. These receptors came from a human donor in good health, serving as a control. Each CDR3 is given with its conserved first and last residue. The D gene is left open where the match is weak. For some rows the clone size is stated as once, few or many, or as a class when expanded; others skip it.

TRBJ1-2,TRBV11-2,15,NA,many,TGTGCCAGCAGCTCCCTACAGGGAAGGGACTATGGCTACACCTTC,CASSSLQGRDYGYTF
TRBJ1-2,TRBV19,15,TRBD1,many,TGTGCCAGTAGTAGACGGGACAGGGATTCTTATGGCTACACCTTC,CASSRRDRDSYGYTF
TRBJ1-1,TRBV19,16,TRBD1,many,TGTGCCAGTAGTATAGGGGACAGTACCCAAGGGACTGAAGCTTTCTTT,CASSIGDSTQGTEAFF
TRBJ1-2,TRBV29-1,11,NA,many,TGCAGCGTTGTCGGGGGGTCGGGCTACACCTTC,CSVVGGSGYTF
TRBJ1-2,TRBV28,17,NA,NA,TGTGCCAGCAGTTCTCCTAAGGGAGACAGGAAAAGGGATGGCTACACCTTC,CASSSPKGDRKRDGYTF
TRBJ2-7,TRBV7-2,15,TRBD1,NA,TGTGCCAGCAGCGTAACCGGGACAGGCCACTACGAGCAGTACTTC,CASSVTGTGHYEQYF
TRBJ1-2,TRBV10-2,14,NA,NA,TGCGCCAGCAGTAGGTCGTCGGGGGCAGGTGGCTACACCTTC,CASSRSSGAGGYTF
TRBJ1-2,TRBV19,15,TRBD1,NA,TGTGCCAGTACCACCGGGACAGGAGATTACTATGGCTACACCTTC,CASTTGTGDYYGYTF
TRBJ1-2,TRBV24-1,11,NA,once,TGTGCCACCAGTGCAGGGTTTGGCTACACCTTC,CATSAGFGYTF
TRBJ1-2,TRBV29-1,12,NA,NA,TGCAGCGTTGAAGTCAGTAACTATGGCTACACCTTC,CSVEVSNYGYTF
TRBJ2-1,TRBV10-3,14,NA,NA,TGTGCCTGGGCGGTGATGAGCTCCTACAATGAGCAGTTCTTC,CAWAVMSSYNEQFF
TRBJ1-1,TRBV25-1,13,NA,NA,TGTGCCAGCAGTGAAGGAGGGATTACTGAAGCTTTCTTT,CASSEGGITEAFF
TRBJ1-4,TRBV4-3,15,NA,many,TGCGCCAGCAGCCAAGGACAAGGGTGGCGGGTCCAACTGTTTTTT,CASSQGQGWRVQLFF
TRBJ1-5,TRBV24-1,15,NA,NA,TGTGCCACCAGTGACCCCCTTATAGGGAGTCAGCCCCAGCATTTT,CATSDPLIGSQPQHF
TRBJ1-1,TRBV15,14,TRBD1,NA,TGTGCCACCAGCCTAGGGACAGGCGGAGCTGAAGCTTTCTTT,CATSLGTGGAEAFF
TRBJ2-1,TRBV29-1,13,TRBD1,NA,TGCAGCGTTGGAGGGACAGGGGTCAATGAGCAGTTCTTC,CSVGGTGVNEQFF
TRBJ1-1,TRBV5-1,15,NA,NA,TGCGCCAGCAGCCTGGAGGGTCAAAGGAACACTGAAGCTTTCTTT,CASSLEGQRNTEAFF
TRBJ2-7,TRBV10-2,15,TRBD1,NA,TGCGCCAGCAGTGCGGACAGGGTAGGGGGCTACGAGCAGTACTTC,CASSADRVGGYEQYF
TRBJ2-1,TRBV15,17,TRBD2,NA,TGTGCCACCAGCAGAGATACCGGACTAGCGGTCTACAATGAGCAGTTCTTC,CATSRDTGLAVYNEQFF
TRBJ2-5,TRBV7-2,11,NA,NA,TGTGCCAGCAGTTACTCCCAGACCCAGTACTTC,CASSYSQTQYF
TRBJ2-5,TRBV2,14,TRBD1,few,TGTGCCAGCAGTACCACAGGGGGAAATCAGCCCCAGTACTTC,CASSTTGGNQPQYF
TRBJ2-5,TRBV10-3,13,NA,many,TGTGCCAGCGGCCCGCCAGGGCTCGGGACCCAGTACTTC,CASGPPGLGTQYF
TRBJ2-3,TRBV7-2,16,TRBD2,NA,TGTGCCAGCAGCTTAAGGACTAGCGGGGGCCCAGATACGCAGTATTTT,CASSLRTSGGPDTQYF
TRBJ2-7,TRBV6-5,14,TRBD1,NA,TGTGCCAGCAGTTCCTTGACAGGGCGCTACGAGCAGTACTTC,CASSSLTGRYEQYF
TRBJ1-1,TRBV7-2,14,NA,NA,TGTGCCAGCAGCCCAGTGGGGTCGAACACTGAAGCTTTCTTT,CASSPVGSNTEAFF
TRBJ1-6,TRBV28,18,NA,many,TGTGCCAGCAGCCCATCGGTCCTACAGAGCTCCTATAATTCACCCCTCCACTTT,CASSPSVLQSSYNSPLHF
TRBJ1-5,TRBV19,13,NA,many,TGTGCCAGTAGGGACAGCGGCCATCAGCCCCAGCATTTT,CASRDSGHQPQHF
TRBJ1-2,TRBV6-2/TRBV6-3,15,NA,many,TGTGCCAGCGGGGGTGGGGAACCTCGAAACTATGGCTACACCTTC,CASGGGEPRNYGYTF
TRBJ2-2,TRBV24-1,16,NA,NA,TGTGCCACCAGTGAGACACCGGGGACGGCGGCCGGGGAGCTGTTTTTT,CATSETPGTAAGELFF
TRBJ2-7,TRBV15,14,TRBD1,NA,TGTGCCACCAGCAGAGGACAGGGGACCTACGAGCAGTACTTC,CATSRGQGTYEQYF
TRBJ2-5,TRBV5-1,15,NA,NA,TGCGCCAGCAGCTTGTTCGAGGGAGCAGTCGAGACCCAGTACTTC,CASSLFEGAVETQYF
TRBJ2-3,TRBV29-1,13,NA,NA,TGCAGCGTTCCGCGGTCTAGCACAGATACGCAGTATTTT,CSVPRSSTDTQYF
TRBJ1-2,TRBV5-6,11,NA,few,TGTGCCAGCAGCTTTCGCCGTGGCTACACCTTC,CASSFRRGYTF
TRBJ2-7,TRBV7-6,14,NA,many,TGTGCCAGCAGCTCATCGGGACGATCCTACGAGCAGTACTTC,CASSSSGRSYEQYF
TRBJ1-2,TRBV6-2/TRBV6-3,18,TRBD1,few,TGTGCCAGCAGTTTCACGGGACAGGGCTACTTCGCTAGCTATGGCTACACCTTC,CASSFTGQGYFASYGYTF
TRBJ2-1,TRBV2,17,TRBD2,NA,TGTGCCAGCATGGGACTAGCGGGAGGGGGGACCTACAATGAGCAGTTCTTC,CASMGLAGGGTYNEQFF
TRBJ2-1,TRBV5-1,15,NA,many,TGCGCCAGCAGCCAGGGGCTGCCATCCTACAATGAGCAGTTCTTC,CASSQGLPSYNEQFF
TRBJ1-2,TRBV29-1,13,TRBD1,NA,TGCAGCGTTGACATAAGACAGGGAGGTGGCTACACCTTC,CSVDIRQGGGYTF
TRBJ1-1,TRBV15,14,TRBD1,NA,TGTGCCACCAGCAGCGGGGACAGCAACACTGAAGCTTTCTTT,CATSSGDSNTEAFF
TRBJ1-1,TRBV6-5,14,NA,NA,TGTGCCAGCAGTTATCGGGCAGGATGGACTGAAGCTTTCTTT,CASSYRAGWTEAFF